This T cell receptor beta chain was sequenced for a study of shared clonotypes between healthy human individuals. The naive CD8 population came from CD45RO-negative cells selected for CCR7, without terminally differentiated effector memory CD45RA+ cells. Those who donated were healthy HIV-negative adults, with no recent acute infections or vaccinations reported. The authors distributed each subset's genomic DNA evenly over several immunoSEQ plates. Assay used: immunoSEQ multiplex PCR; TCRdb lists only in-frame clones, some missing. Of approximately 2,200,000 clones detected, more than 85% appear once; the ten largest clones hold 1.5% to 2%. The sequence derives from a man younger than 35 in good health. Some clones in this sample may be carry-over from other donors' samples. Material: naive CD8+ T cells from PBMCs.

CDR3 in amino acids: CASSFQGRMESEQYF. The DNA of the CDR3 is TGTGCCAGCAGTTTCCAGGGGCGGATGGAGAGCGAGCAGTACTTC. The rearrangement joins TRBV28 to TRBJ2-7, with a weak D call TRBD1 (6 bases). This CDR3 spans 15 amino acids. V lost 3 bases and J lost 6, with 18 bases in between. Germline V gene lookup returns CDR1 MDHEN and CDR2 SYDVKM.